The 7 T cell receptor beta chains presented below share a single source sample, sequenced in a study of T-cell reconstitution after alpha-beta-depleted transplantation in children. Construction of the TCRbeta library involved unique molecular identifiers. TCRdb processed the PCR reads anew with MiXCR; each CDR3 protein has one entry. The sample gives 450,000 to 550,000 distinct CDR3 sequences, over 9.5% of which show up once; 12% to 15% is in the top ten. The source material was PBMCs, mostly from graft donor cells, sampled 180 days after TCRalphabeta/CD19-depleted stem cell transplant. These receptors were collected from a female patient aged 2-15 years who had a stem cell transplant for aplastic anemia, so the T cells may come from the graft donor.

The CDR3 DNA follows: TGCAGTGCTGTGGGGCTAGAAGAGACCCAGTACTTC. Residues: CSAVGLEETQYF. V usage is TRBV20-1 and J usage is TRBJ2-5; perhaps TRBD1 as D (5 bases). Germline V gene data show CDR1 as DFQATT and CDR2 as SNEGSKA (reference sequence). Trimming stripped 5 bases from V and 3 bases from J, with 10 bases between. This CDR3 contains 12 residues.

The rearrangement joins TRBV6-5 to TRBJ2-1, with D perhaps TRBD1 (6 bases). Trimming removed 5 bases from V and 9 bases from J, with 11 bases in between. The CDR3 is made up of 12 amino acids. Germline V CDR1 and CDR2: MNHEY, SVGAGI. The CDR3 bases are TGTGCCAGCAGTCCCAGGGGACCTGAGCAGTTCTTC. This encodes CASSPRGPEQFF.

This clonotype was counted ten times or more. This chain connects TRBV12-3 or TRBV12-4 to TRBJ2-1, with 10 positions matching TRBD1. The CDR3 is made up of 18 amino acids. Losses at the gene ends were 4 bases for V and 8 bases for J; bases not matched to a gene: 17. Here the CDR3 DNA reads TGTGCCAGCAGTTGGGACAGGGGTATGAACCTGTTATTGGATGAGCAGTTCTTC. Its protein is CASSWDRGMNLLLDEQFF.

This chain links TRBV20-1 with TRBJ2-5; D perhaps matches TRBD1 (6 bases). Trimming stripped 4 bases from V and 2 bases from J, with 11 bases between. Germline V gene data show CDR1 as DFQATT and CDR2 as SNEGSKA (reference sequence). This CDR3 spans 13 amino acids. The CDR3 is CSAKRQGQETQYF. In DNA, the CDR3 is TGCAGTGCTAAGAGGCAGGGGCAAGAGACCCAGTACTTC.

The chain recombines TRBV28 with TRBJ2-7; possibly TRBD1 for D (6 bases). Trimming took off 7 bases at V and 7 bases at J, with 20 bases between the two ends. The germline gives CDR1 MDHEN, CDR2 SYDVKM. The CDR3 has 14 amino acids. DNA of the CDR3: TGTGCCAGCACCCGGATAGGGACATCCCGGGAGCAGTACTTC. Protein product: CASTRIGTSREQYF. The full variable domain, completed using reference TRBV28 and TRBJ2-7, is DVKVTQSSRYLVKRTGEKVFLECVQDMDHENMFWYRQDPGLGLRLIYFSYDVKMKEKGDIPEGYSVSREKKERFSLILESASTNQTSMYLCASTRIGTSREQYFGPGTRLTVT.

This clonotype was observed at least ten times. DNA of the CDR3: TGCGCCAGCAGCCAAGAGGGACAGAGCACAGATACGCAGTATTTT. Translated: CASSQEGQSTDTQYF. V gene TRBV4-1 combines with J gene TRBJ2-3; 7 nucleotides line up with TRBD1. Germline lookup yields CDR1 MGHRA and CDR2 YSYEKL. J was trimmed by 0 bases and V by 0 bases; bases with no gene match: 0. The CDR3 is 15 residues long.

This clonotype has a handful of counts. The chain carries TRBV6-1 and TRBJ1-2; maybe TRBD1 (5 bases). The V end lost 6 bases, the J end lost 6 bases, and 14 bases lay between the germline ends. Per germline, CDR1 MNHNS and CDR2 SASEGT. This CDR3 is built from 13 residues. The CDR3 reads CASSRQIGHGYTF. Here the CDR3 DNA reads TGTGCCAGCAGCCGACAGATAGGTCATGGCTACACCTTC.